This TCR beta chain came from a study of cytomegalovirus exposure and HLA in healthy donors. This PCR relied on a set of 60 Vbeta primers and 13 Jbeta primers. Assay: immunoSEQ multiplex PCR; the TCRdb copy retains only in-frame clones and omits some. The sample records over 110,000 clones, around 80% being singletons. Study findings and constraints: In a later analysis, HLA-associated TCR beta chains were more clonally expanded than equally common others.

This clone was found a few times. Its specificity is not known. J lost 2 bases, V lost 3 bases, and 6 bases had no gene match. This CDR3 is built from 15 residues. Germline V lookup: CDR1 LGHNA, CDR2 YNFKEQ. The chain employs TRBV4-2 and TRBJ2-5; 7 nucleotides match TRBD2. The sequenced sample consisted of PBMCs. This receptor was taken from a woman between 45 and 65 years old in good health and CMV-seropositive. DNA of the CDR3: TGTGCCAGCAGCCAGCTTCGGGGGGATCAAGAGACCCAGTACTTC. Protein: CASSQLRGDQETQYF.